Below, one TCR beta chain is given with its context. The CDR3 is 14 residues long. V gave up 2 bases and J gave up 8 bases; unmatched junction bases: 8. Germline V gene sequence: CDR1 MNHNY, CDR2 SVGAGI (reference sequence). The record originates from a study of blood T cell repertoires in COVID-19. The study assigned cohorts using participant-reported clinical history. Generated by immunoSEQ multiplex PCR, the TCRdb table keeps only in-frame clones and is missing some. The data contain 450,000 to 600,000 clones, 87% of them singletons. The sequence was collected from a young woman who had recovered from COVID-19. The specimen sequenced was PBMCs or T cells enriched from blood (not recorded which). V gene TRBV6-6 combines with J gene TRBJ1-2; 7 nucleotides agree with TRBD1. The CDR3 protein is CASSYTNRGLGYTF. CDR3 DNA: TGTGCCAGCAGTTACACGAACAGGGGCCTCGGCTACACCTTC.